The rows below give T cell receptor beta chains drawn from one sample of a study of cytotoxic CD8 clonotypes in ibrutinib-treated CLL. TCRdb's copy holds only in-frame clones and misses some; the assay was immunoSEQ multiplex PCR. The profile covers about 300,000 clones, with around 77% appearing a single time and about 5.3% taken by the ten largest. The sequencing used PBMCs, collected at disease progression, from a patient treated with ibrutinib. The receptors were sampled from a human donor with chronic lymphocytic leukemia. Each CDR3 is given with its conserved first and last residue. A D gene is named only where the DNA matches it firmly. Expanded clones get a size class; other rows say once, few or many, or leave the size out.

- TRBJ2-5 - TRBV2 TGTGCCAGCAGGCTAGCCGGGGAGACCCAGTACTTC CASRLAGETQYF
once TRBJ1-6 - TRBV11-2 TGTGCCAGCAGCTTAAAGGGTCCGAATTCACCCCTCCACTTT CASSLKGPNSPLHF
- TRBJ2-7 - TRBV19 TGTGCCAGTAGAGACGACTACGAGCAGTACTTC CASRDDYEQYF
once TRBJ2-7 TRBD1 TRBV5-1 TGCGCCAGCAGCCAGGGACAGGGGAAGAACGAGCAGTACTTC CASSQGQGKNEQYF
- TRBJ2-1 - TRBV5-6 TGTGCCAGCAGCGCCCGAGGGTACAATGAGCAGTTCTTC CASSARGYNEQFF
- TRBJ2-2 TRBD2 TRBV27 TGTGCCAGCAGTTTATGGGGACTAGCGGGGCCCGGGGAGCTGTTTTTT CASSLWGLAGPGELFF
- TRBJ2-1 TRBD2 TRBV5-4 TGTGCCAGCAGCTTGGGTCGGACTAGTGATCATGAGCAGTTCTTC CASSLGRTSDHEQFF
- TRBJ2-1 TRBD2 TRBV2 TGTGCCAGCAGTGAGTCCCTAGCGGGGGCATACAATGAGCAGTTCTTC CASSESLAGAYNEQFF
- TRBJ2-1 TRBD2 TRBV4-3 TGCGCCAGCAGCCAAGAAGAGGCTTTGAGCGGGAGGGCCGATGAGCAGTTCTTC CASSQEEALSGRADEQFF
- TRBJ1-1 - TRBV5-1 TGCGCCAGCAGCAGAGGCCCCCCAGGGAGGAACACTGAAGCTTTCTTT CASSRGPPGRNTEAFF
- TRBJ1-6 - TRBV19 TGTGCCAGTAGTAATCGGGGAGGTTCACCCCTCCACTTT CASSNRGGSPLHF
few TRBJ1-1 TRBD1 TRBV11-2 TGTGCCAGCAGCTTAGCGAGGACAGGGCTGGAAGCTTTCTTT CASSLARTGLEAFF
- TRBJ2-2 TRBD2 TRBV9 TGTGCCAGCAGCGTAGGCGGGGGGCCTTCCGGGGAGCTGTTTTTT CASSVGGGPSGELFF
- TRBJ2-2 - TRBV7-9 TGTGCCAGCAGCTTCCCTGGGCGGAACACCGGGGAGCTGTTTTTT CASSFPGRNTGELFF
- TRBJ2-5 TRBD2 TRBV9 TGTGCCAGCACCCCCGGGACTACCCTCCAAGAGACCCAGTACTTC CASTPGTTLQETQYF
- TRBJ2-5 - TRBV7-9 TGTGCCAGCAGCTTAATCTCCAGACAAGAGACCCAGTACTTC CASSLISRQETQYF
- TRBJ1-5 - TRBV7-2 TGTGCCAGCAGCTTAATGGGGCATCAGCCCCAGCATTTT CASSLMGHQPQHF
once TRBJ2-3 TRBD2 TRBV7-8 TGTGCCAGCAGCTTAGTATGGGGCGGGAGGGCCATGGATACGCAGTATTTT CASSLVWGGRAMDTQYF
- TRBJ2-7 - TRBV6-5 TGTGCCAGCAGATTACAGGGCTCCTACGAGCAGTACTTC CASRLQGSYEQYF
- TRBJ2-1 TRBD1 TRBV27 TGTGCCAGCACCCGCGTCGGACAGGCGAATGAGCAGTTCTTC CASTRVGQANEQFF
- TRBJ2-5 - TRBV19 TGTGCCAGTAGGCACCGGGACCCCCAAGAGACCCAGTACTTC CASRHRDPQETQYF
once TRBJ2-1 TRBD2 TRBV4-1 TGCGCCAGCAGCCAAGTCCCACTAGCGGGAGGCCCAAATGAGCAGTTCTTC CASSQVPLAGGPNEQFF
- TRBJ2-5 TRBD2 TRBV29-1 TGCAGCGTCCTCGGGGGGAGCCGAGAGACCCAGTACTTC CSVLGGSRETQYF
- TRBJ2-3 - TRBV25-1 TGTGCCAGCAGTGCTGAGAGGCCTGGACGGAAAGATACGCAGTATTTT CASSAERPGRKDTQYF
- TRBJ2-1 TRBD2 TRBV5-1 TGCGCCAGCAGGCGGGAGGGGGTTTCCTACAATGAGCAGTTCTTC CASRREGVSYNEQFF
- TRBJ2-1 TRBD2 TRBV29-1 TGCAGCGTTGCGAGCGGGAGCCACAATGAGCAGTTCTTC CSVASGSHNEQFF
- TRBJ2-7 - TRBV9 TGTGCCAGCAGCGTTTCGGGGGGCGCCCTATACGAGCAGTACTTC CASSVSGGALYEQYF
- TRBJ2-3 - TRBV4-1 TGCGCCAGCAGCCAAGGGGTCACAGATACGCAGTATTTT CASSQGVTDTQYF
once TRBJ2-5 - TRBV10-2 TGCGCCAGCAGTGAACGCGAGGGAGAGACCCAGTACTTC CASSEREGETQYF
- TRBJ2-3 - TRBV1 TGCACCAGAGAAACGGATACGCAGTATTTT CTRETDTQYF
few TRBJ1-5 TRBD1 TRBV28 TGTGCCAGCGGCCCCCGGGACAGGTTCCTCAATCAGCCCCAGCATTTT CASGPRDRFLNQPQHF
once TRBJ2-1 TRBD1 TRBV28 TGTGCCAGCAGAAGGACAGGGACCCAGGGGGCCAATGAGCAGTTCTTC CASRRTGTQGANEQFF
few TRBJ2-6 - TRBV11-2 TGTGCCAGCAGCTTAGTAAGCTCTGGGGCCAACGTCCTGACTTTC CASSLVSSGANVLTF
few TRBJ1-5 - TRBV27 TGTGCCAGCAGTTATGGGATTAGCAATCAGCCCCAGCATTTT CASSYGISNQPQHF
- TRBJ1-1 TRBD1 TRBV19 TGTGCCAGTAGTATCGGCAGGGGGACTGAAGCTTTCTTT CASSIGRGTEAFF
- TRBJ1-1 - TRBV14 TGTGCCAGCAGCCAAGAGAAGGGTGTGAACACTGAAGCTTTCTTT CASSQEKGVNTEAFF
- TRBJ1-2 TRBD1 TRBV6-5 TGTGCCAGCAGTTACGCGACAGGGGTCTATGGCTACACCTTC CASSYATGVYGYTF
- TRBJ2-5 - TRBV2 TGTGCCAGCCTTCAAGGGACCCAGTACTTC CASLQGTQYF
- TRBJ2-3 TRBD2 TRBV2 TGTGCCAGCAGCCGGCGAGCGGGGGGGCCCGATACGCAGTATTTT CASSRRAGGPDTQYF
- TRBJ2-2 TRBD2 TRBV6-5 TGTGCCAGCAGTTACCGTCGGTTAGCGGGCACCGGGGAGCTGTTTTTT CASSYRRLAGTGELFF
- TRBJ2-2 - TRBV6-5 TGTGCCAGCAGTTCCCCAGGGGCCCGGAGCGGGGAGCTGTTTTTT CASSSPGARSGELFF
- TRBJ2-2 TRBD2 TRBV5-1 TGCGCCAGCAGCTATGGGACTAGCGGGAGCACCGGGGAGCTGTTTTTT CASSYGTSGSTGELFF
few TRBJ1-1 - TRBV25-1 TGTGCCAGCAGTGAAGGCAGGGCTGAAGCTTTCTTT CASSEGRAEAFF
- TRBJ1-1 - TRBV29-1 TGCAGCGTTGATACCGGGTACACTGAAGCTTTCTTT CSVDTGYTEAFF
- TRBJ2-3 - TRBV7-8 TGTGCCAGCAGCTTATTGGGGGCCCGAATCACAGATACGCAGTATTTT CASSLLGARITDTQYF
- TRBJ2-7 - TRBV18 TGTGCCAGCTCACCAGCCGGACGGCCCCCCTACGAGCAGTACTTC CASSPAGRPPYEQYF
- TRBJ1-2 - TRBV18 TGTGCCAGCTCACCAATGACAGTTACTAACTATGGCTACACCTTC CASSPMTVTNYGYTF
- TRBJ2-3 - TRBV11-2 TGTGCCAGCAGCTTAGACTTCGGTATCACAGATACGCAGTATTTT CASSLDFGITDTQYF